Listed below are T cell receptor beta chains from one sample, sequenced in a study of monozygotic twins with inflammatory bowel disease. TCRdb re-called the 5' RACE reads and shows each CDR3 protein once, DNA omitted. The sample table sets out 200,000 to 250,000 distinct CDR3 sequences. The sequencing input was blood. The receptors were sampled from a human donor with ulcerative colitis or Crohn's disease, or a healthy co-twin of an affected twin (not recorded which). Both conserved end residues are part of each CDR3. Fields, in order: V gene, J gene, CDR3 protein.

TRBV5-1	TRBJ2-4	CASRVSETVAKNIQYF
TRBV20-1	TRBJ1-5	CSAAQGADQPQHF
TRBV28	TRBJ2-5	CASSATSGSKQETQYF
TRBV20-1	TRBJ2-2	CSARGGANTGELFF
TRBV7-2	TRBJ2-2	CASSRTQAGELFF
TRBV5-1	TRBJ1-5	CASSYSPITAISNQPQHF
TRBV7-2	TRBJ2-5	CASSLAGTSAQETQYF
TRBV7-7	TRBJ1-1	CASSLFQGTEAFF
TRBV3-1	TRBJ1-4	CASSGLGGLGKLFF
TRBV20-1	TRBJ1-2	CLSPRQARGGYTF
TRBV28	TRBJ1-1	CASSLVGGRGLNTEAFF
TRBV7-9	TRBJ2-2	CASSLIPQGPDTGELFF
TRBV5-1	TRBJ1-1	CASSVIQGANTEAFF
TRBV5-4	TRBJ2-1	CASREGLAAYNEQFF
TRBV7-2	TRBJ2-1	CASSLAHRVSNEQFF
TRBV4-2	TRBJ2-1	CASSYGGDFVGNDQFF
TRBV3-1	TRBJ2-7	CASSQPFREQYF
TRBV6-5	TRBJ2-7	CASSPNSHYEQYF
TRBV4-2	TRBJ2-2	CASSQDNREYTGELFF
TRBV4-3	TRBJ2-2	CASSAGLAGGGGELFF
TRBV5-6	TRBJ2-3	CASSLVSTDTQYF
TRBV4-2	TRBJ2-5	CASTWDSGYQETQYF